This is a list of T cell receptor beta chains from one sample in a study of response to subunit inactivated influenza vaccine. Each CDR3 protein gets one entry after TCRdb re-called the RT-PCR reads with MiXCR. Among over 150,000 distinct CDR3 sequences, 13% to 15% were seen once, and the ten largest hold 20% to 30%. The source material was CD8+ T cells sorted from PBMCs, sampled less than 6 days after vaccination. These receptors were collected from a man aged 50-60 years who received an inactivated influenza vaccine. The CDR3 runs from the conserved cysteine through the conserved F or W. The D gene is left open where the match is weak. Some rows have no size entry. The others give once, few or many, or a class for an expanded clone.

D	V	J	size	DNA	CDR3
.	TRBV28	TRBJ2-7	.	TGTGCCAGCAGTTTCCGGACACGGGCGCTTAGCGAGCAGTACTTC	CASSFRTRALSEQYF
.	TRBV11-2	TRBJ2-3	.	TGTGCCAGCAGCCCCGGGTACAACTCGAATTCTAGCACAGATACGCAGTATTTT	CASSPGYNSNSSTDTQYF
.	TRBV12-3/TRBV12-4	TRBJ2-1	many	TGTGCCAGCACTCCGGTACTAGCTCCATACAATGAGCAGTTCTTC	CASTPVLAPYNEQFF
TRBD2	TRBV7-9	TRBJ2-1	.	TGTGCCAGCAGCCCTAGCGGTCTCTACAATGAGCAGTTCTTC	CASSPSGLYNEQFF
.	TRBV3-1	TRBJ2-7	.	TGTGCCAGCAGCCAAGGGTTAGCGGCCTACGAGCAGTACTTC	CASSQGLAAYEQYF
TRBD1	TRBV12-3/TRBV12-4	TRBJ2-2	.	TGTGCCAGCAGTTTAGCAGGGGGCGCGACCGGGGAGCTGTTTTTT	CASSLAGGATGELFF
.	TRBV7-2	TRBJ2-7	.	TGTGCCAGCAGCTTACAGGGGGAGGGTCGCTACGAGCAGTACTTC	CASSLQGEGRYEQYF
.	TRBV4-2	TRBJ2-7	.	TGTGCCAGCAGCCAAGAGGTAGGGATATACGAGCAGTACTTC	CASSQEVGIYEQYF
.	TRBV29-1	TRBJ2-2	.	TGCAGCGTTCATCAGGGGTTCACCGGGGAGCTGTTTTTT	CSVHQGFTGELFF
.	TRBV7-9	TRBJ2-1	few	TGTGCCAGCAGCTTAGGACTGATTAGCTCCTACAATGAGCAGTTCTTC	CASSLGLISSYNEQFF
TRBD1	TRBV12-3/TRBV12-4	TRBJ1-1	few	TGTGCCAGCAGGGGACAGGGTGGTACTGAAGCTTTCTTT	CASRGQGGTEAFF
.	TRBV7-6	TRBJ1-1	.	TGTGCCAGCAGCTTAGACAGATGGGGGAACACTGAAGCTTTCTTT	CASSLDRWGNTEAFF
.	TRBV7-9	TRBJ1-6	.	TGTGCCAGCAGCTTTTCGAGGGGTGATTCACCCCTCCACTTT	CASSFSRGDSPLHF
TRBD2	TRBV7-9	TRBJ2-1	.	TGTGCCAGCAGCAAGACTAGCGGGAGATGGGATGAGCAGTTCTTC	CASSKTSGRWDEQFF
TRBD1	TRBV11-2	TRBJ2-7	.	TGTGCCAGCAGCTTAGGGACCGACAGGGTAGAGTACTTC	CASSLGTDRVEYF
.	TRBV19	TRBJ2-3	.	TGTGCCAGTACCGGGACTAGCACAGATACGCAGTATTTT	CASTGTSTDTQYF
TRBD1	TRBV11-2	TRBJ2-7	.	TGTGCCAGCAGTCATGGGACAGTCTACGAGCAGTACTTC	CASSHGTVYEQYF
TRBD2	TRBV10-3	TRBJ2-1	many	TGTGCCATCAGTGGACATAGCGGGCGCTCCTACAATGAGCAGTTCTTC	CAISGHSGRSYNEQFF
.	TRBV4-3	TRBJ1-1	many	TGCGCCAGCAGCCAAGACGGAACAGGGTTTGGTGAAGCTTTCTTT	CASSQDGTGFGEAFF
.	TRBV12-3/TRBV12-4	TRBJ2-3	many	TGTGCCAGCAGTTTTGCTCCAGACCTAAATACGCAGTATTTT	CASSFAPDLNTQYF
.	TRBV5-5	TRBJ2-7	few	TGTGCCAGCAGCCTGACTACAGGGTCAAGTCGCGAGCAGTACTTC	CASSLTTGSSREQYF
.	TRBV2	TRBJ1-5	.	TGTGCCAGCAGTGAACCCAGGGGAGGGGAGCTTGGTCAGCCCCAGCATTTT	CASSEPRGGELGQPQHF
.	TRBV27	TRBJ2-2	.	TGTGCCAGCAGGACACTTGCGGGGCACACCGGGGAGCTGTTTTTT	CASRTLAGHTGELFF
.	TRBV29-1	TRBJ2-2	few	TGCAGCGTGGGAGGGGGCGGTGGCACCGGGGAGCTGTTTTTT	CSVGGGGGTGELFF
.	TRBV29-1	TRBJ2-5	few	TGCAGCGTGAATAGGGGGTATGAGACCCAGTACTTC	CSVNRGYETQYF
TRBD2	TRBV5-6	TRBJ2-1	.	TGTGCCAGCAGCTACCAGGGACTAGTGATTGGCAATGAGCAGTTCTTC	CASSYQGLVIGNEQFF
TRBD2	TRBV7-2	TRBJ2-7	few	TGTGCCAGCAGTTGGGGGTGGACTAGCGGGGGGGCCGCGTTATACTTC	CASSWGWTSGGAALYF
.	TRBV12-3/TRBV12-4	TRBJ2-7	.	TGTGCCAGCAGCAACGGACTGTACGAGCAGTACTTC	CASSNGLYEQYF
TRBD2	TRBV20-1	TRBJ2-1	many	TGCAGTGCAGGACTAGCCTACAATGAGCAGTTCTTC	CSAGLAYNEQFF
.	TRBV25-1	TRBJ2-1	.	TGTGCCAGCAGTGTAAGTGGTGTGGAAGAGTTCTTC	CASSVSGVEEFF
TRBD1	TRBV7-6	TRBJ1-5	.	TGTGCCAGCAGCTTAAGGGCAGGGGGCACTCAGCCCCAGCATTTT	CASSLRAGGTQPQHF
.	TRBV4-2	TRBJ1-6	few	TGTGCCAGCAGCCAAGAATCTCAGGAGAGCTCCTATAATTCACCCCTCCACTTT	CASSQESQESSYNSPLHF
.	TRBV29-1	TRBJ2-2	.	TGCAGCGTCTACTTTCCCCACAGGGTGAGCGGGGAGCTGTTTTTT	CSVYFPHRVSGELFF
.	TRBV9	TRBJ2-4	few	TGTGCCAGCAGCGTAGGTTTAGCCCAAAACATTCAGTACTTC	CASSVGLAQNIQYF
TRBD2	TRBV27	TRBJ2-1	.	TGTGCCAGCAGTCAATCTAGCGGGAGGGACCAGTTCTTC	CASSQSSGRDQFF
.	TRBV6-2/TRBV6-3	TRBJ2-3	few	TGTGCCAGCACGAACGGTCCCAACACAGATACGCAGTATTTT	CASTNGPNTDTQYF
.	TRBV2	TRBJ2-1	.	TGTGCCAGCAGTGAAAGACCGTACAATGAGCAGTTCTTC	CASSERPYNEQFF
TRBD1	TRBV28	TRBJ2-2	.	TGTGCCAGCAGTTTTACGGCAGGGGGTGTATCCGGGGAGCTGTTTTTT	CASSFTAGGVSGELFF
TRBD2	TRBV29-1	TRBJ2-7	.	TGCAGCGCCGACCTTGGGGGTAGCGGGAGTCTTTACGAGCAGTACTTC	CSADLGGSGSLYEQYF
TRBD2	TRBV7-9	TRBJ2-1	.	TGTGCCAGCAGCACATCCCCGGGACTAGCGGGAGACCGTGAGCAGTTCTTC	CASSTSPGLAGDREQFF
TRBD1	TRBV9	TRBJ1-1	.	TGTGCCAGCAGCGACCGGACAGGGGACACTGAAGCTTTCTTT	CASSDRTGDTEAFF
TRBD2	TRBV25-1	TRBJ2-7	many	TGTGCCAGCAGTCCGACTAGCGAAGGGTACGAGCAGTACTTC	CASSPTSEGYEQYF